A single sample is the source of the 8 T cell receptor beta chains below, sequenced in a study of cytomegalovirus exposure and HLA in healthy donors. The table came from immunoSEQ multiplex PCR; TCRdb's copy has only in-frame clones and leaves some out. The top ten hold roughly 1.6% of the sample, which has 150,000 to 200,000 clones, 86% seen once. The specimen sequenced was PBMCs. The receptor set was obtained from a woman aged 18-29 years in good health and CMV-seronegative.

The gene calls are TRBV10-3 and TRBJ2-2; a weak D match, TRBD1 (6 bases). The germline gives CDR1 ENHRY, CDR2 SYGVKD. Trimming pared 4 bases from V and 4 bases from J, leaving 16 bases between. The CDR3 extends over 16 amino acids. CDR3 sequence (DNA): TGTGCCATCAGTGGTTCAGGGGTCCCGACCACCGGGGAGCTGTTTTTT. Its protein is CAISGSGVPTTGELFF.

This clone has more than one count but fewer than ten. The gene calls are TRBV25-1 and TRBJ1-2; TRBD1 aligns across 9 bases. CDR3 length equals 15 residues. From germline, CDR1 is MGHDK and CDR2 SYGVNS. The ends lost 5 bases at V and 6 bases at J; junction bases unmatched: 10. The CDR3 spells CASSPHTGGADGYTF. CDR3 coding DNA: TGTGCCAGCAGTCCCCACACAGGGGGCGCTGATGGCTACACCTTC.

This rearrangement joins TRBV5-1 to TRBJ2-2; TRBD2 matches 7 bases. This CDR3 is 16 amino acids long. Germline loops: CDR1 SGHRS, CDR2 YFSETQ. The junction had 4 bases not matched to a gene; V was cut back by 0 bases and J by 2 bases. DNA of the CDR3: TGCGCCAGCAGCTTGGATCTAGCGGTCAACACCGGGGAGCTGTTTTTT. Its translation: CASSLDLAVNTGELFF.

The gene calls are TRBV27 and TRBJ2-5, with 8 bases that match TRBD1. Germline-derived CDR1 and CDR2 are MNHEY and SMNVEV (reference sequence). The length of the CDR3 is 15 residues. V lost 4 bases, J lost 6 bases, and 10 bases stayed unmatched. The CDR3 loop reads CASSSYPGQVQTQYF. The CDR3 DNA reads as TGTGCCAGCAGTTCCTACCCGGGACAGGTCCAGACCCAGTACTTC.

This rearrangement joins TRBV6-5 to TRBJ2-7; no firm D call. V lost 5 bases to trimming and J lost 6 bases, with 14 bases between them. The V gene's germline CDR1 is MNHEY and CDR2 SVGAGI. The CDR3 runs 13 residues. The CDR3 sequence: CASSPRAPSEQYF. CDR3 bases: TGTGCCAGCAGTCCTAGAGCCCCCTCCGAGCAGTACTTC.

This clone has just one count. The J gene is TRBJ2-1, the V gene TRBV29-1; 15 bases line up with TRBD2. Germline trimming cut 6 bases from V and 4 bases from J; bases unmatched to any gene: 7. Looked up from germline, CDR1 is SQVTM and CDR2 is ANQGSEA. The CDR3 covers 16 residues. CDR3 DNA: TGCAGCGTCCGGACTAGCGGGGGGGCTTGGTACAATGAGCAGTTCTTC. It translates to CSVRTSGGAWYNEQFF.

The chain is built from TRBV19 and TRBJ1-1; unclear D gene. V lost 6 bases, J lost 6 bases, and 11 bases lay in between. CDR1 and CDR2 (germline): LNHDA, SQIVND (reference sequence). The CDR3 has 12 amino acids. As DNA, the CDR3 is TGTGCCAGTAGGAGTTATACCTCTGAAGCTTTCTTT. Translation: CASRSYTSEAFF.

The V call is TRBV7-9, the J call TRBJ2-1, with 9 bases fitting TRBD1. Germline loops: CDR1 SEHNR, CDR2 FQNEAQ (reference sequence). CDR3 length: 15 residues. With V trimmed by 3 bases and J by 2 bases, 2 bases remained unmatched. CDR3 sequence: CASSLGQGPYNEQFF. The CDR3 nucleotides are TGTGCCAGCAGCTTGGGACAGGGTCCCTACAATGAGCAGTTCTTC.